This TCR beta chain was captured by sequencing in a study of cytomegalovirus exposure and HLA in healthy donors. The study, taken as a whole, reports: Several of the most significant clusters appeared, in a later analysis, to be linked to common viral pathogens. It is likely that the observed cluster of highly shared sequence variants was a sequencing artifact.

PCR used 60 Vbeta primers and 13 Jbeta primers. Assay used: immunoSEQ multiplex PCR; TCRdb lists only in-frame clones, some missing. This sample carries fewer than 200,000 clones, roughly 71% of them seen once, and the ten largest clones take approximately 3.1%. This clone appeared a few times. Antigen specificity is unknown. V shed 5 bases and J shed 8 bases, with 12 bases lying between them. CDR1 is SGHVS, CDR2 FQNEAQ, per germline. The CDR3 covers 12 residues. The clonotype was recovered from a woman between 50 and 59 years old in good health and CMV-seropositive. Sequenced material: PBMCs. V and J are TRBV7-8 and TRBJ1-2; D remains unclear. The CDR3 reads CASSPGTVGYTF. CDR3 nucleotides: TGTGCCAGCAGCCCCGGAACAGTAGGCTACACCTTC. Full variable domain (rest looked up from reference TRBV7-8 and TRBJ1-2): GAGVSQSPRYKVAKRGQDVALRCDPISGHVSLFWYQQALGQGPEFLTYFQNEAQLDKSGLPSDRFFAERPEGSVSTLKIQRTQQEDSAVYLCASSPGTVGYTFGSGTRLTVV.